This TCR beta chain was profiled in a study of blood T cell repertoires in COVID-19. Study-level information: Whether acute or convalescent, the COVID-19 samples came from the United States, Italy and Spain. The analysed material was cDNA or gDNA that came from T cells, B-cell-depleted T cells, or PBMCs.

Assignments of participants to cohorts depended upon their own reported clinical history. Study processing details: Counts of nucleated cells, estimated from reference gene primer amplification, were obtained. Here immunoSEQ multiplex PCR was the method, and the copy in TCRdb shows in-frame clones only, minus some. V and J calls and clone size follow that table, whereas D and trimming were derived from the DNA. The table lists some 140,000 clones, roughly 83% of them singletons. CDR3 length: 13 amino acids. Germline CDR1 and CDR2: SGHTA and FQGNSA. V lost 5 bases and J lost 8; bases outside the gene matches: 8.

The sequence derives from a man between 40 and 49 years old with acute COVID-19. The V gene is TRBV7-2, the J gene TRBJ1-2; 7 bases line up with TRBD1. The sequenced sample consisted of PBMCs or T cells enriched from blood (not recorded which). DNA for the CDR3: TGTGCCAGCAGCCCCGGACAGGATCCCGGCTACACCTTC. The encoded protein is CASSPGQDPGYTF.